The sequence of this T cell receptor (beta chain) was determined in a study of blood T cell repertoires in COVID-19. Study summary: Sources were T cells, B-cell-depleted T cells, or PBMCs; the material itself was cDNA or gDNA.

V dropped 3 bases and J dropped 2 bases, with 14 bases sitting between them. The CDR3 spans 15 residues. Germline V gene data show CDR1 as SGHRS and CDR2 as YFSETQ. Authors' analysis steps: How many nucleated cells were present was estimated from reference gene primer amplification. Using immunoSEQ multiplex PCR, the repertoire was profiled, and TCRdb retains in-frame clones only, with some absent. The DNA was the basis for D and trimming; V, J and clone size are from that table. The table includes 100,000 to 150,000 clones, over 70% detected once. Sequencing used peripheral blood. This chain uses TRBV5-1 with TRBJ1-1; D unresolved. The sequence came from a woman aged 45 to 65 with acute or convalescent COVID-19. CDR3 DNA: TGCGCCAGCAGCTCTCACCCCTATGGTAACACTGAAGCTTTCTTT. As protein: CASSSHPYGNTEAFF.